This T cell receptor beta chain was recorded in a study of shared clonotypes between healthy human individuals. Study findings and constraints: An effect of sequencing depth on clonotype sharing among donors was expected.

This table comes from immunoSEQ multiplex PCR, and its TCRdb copy is limited to in-frame clones, with some not included. Here the sample spans hundreds of thousands of clones, about 74% being singletons. Of note for this clone: Antigen unknown.

CDR1 is SGDLS and CDR2 is YYNGEE in the germline V gene. V was shortened by 2 bases and J by 0 bases, with 15 bases between the two germline ends. The CDR3 totals 18 residues. The source of this sequence is a woman between 25 and 40 years old in good health. Sequencing was done on a sample of memory CD4+ T cells sorted from blood. Subset: CD45RA-negative fraction. The gene calls are TRBV9 and TRBJ2-6, with D possibly being TRBD2 (6 bases). The CDR3 protein is CASSVKPGLSSGANVLTF. The DNA for the CDR3 is TGTGCCAGCAGCGTGAAACCGGGACTCAGCTCTGGGGCCAACGTCCTGACTTTC.